The entry that follows covers one T cell receptor (beta chain) sequence. Primers included in the PCR were 60 Vbeta and 13 Jbeta primers. Here immunoSEQ multiplex PCR was the method, and the copy in TCRdb shows in-frame clones only, minus some. The sample consists of over 85,000 clones, more than 60% of them appearing once. This sample was included in a study of cytomegalovirus exposure and HLA in healthy donors. Study background: Among the 398 genotyped donors, more than 70% were placed in the Caucasian-associated ancestry cluster.

The CDR3 runs 13 residues. CDR1 SQVTM and CDR2 ANQGSEA come from the germline V gene. The V end lost 3 bases, the J end lost 2 bases, and 7 bases lay between the germline ends. Sequenced input: PBMCs. This clonotype was obtained from a man aged 30-40 years in good health and CMV-seropositive. The rearrangement links TRBV29-1 to TRBJ2-2, with D unclear. The chain's CDR3 is CSVEVLNTGELFF. The DNA of the CDR3 is TGCAGCGTTGAGGTACTTAACACCGGGGAGCTGTTTTTT.